This T cell receptor (beta chain) was profiled in a study of CD8+ T cells in alopecia areata listed by TCRdb under 2018. For context, the study as a whole: The treated patients took part in an open-label pilot trial in which moderate-to-severe alopecia areata was treated with oral tofacitinib at 5 to 10 mg twice daily. To study T cell clonal expansion in alopecia areata, the researchers applied high-throughput TCRbeta sequencing to both the C3H/HeJ mouse model and human patients. Biopsies were taken from tofacitinib-treated patients at baseline and again at 4 and 24 weeks into treatment, and several of those patients also had a later scalp biopsy. In treated patients, disease severity was measured using the SALT score, which gives the percentage of scalp surface area affected. TCRbeta CDR3 regions were amplified by immunoSEQ multiplex PCR with 35 Vbeta forward and 13 Jbeta reverse primers. Clonality in the scalp was compared among normal scalp (n=4), patchy alopecia areata scalp (n=8), and alopecia totalis/universalis scalp (n=8). Human TCRbeta sequencing covered scalp tissue and sorted CD4+ and CD8+ peripheral blood T cells from patchy and totalis/universalis alopecia areata patients and healthy controls. RNA was obtained with the PAXgene miRNA kit for fixed scalp, the miRNeasy kit for PBMCs, and the RNeasy kit for mouse skin. Tofacitinib was administered for 6 to 18 months, and 6 months of follow-up off drug were then conducted to assess delayed response and recurrence. Broader findings and caveats from the paper: During tofacitinib treatment, many expanded lesional clones remained in scalp and blood, and this persistence may partly explain relapse after treatment is stopped. The treated cohort was small, with a single nonresponder, so links between baseline CD8+ expansion and response need larger studies. Shared TCR sequences between patients were less evident than in mice, which may be partly attributable to HLA diversity in the patient population. Compared with normal scalp, lesional scalp, particularly in alopecia totalis/universalis, had higher clonality and more expanded CD8+ clones, which suggests antigenic drive. Scalp clonality and the number of expanded CD8+ clones among the top 100 scalp clones were significantly decreased by tofacitinib. Scalp TCR repertoire analysis is complicated because resident alphabeta T cells in normal human skin are also sequenced, whereas mouse skin is dominated by gammadelta T cells.

This clone has more than one count but fewer than ten. Which antigen it targets is not known. Qualities for individual bases were not recorded, and no much larger clone is one base off. The germline V gene supplies CDR1 SGDLS and CDR2 YYNGEE. The CDR3 holds 17 amino acids from the cysteine to the phenylalanine. Only CDR3 DNA is held: 51 bases, read in frame from base 1. V and J are trimmed by 0 bases and 2 bases, and the gene matches miss 8 bases of the junction. The time point tag for this specimen amounts to: around 26 weeks on oral tofacitinib. The treatment or condition label, as the study defines it: oral pan-JAK inhibitor, 5-10 mg twice daily. Lesional scalp punch biopsies and peripheral blood were collected from alopecia areata patients. PBMCs were isolated by density centrifugation and stained for CD3, CD4 and CD8, after which CD4+ and CD8+ T cells were sorted on a FACSAria. The library was made by the immunoSEQ multiplex PCR assay. To provide template for TCR sequencing, every sample had RNA extracted and reverse transcribed into cDNA. First-strand cDNA was synthesized using SuperScript III with a 2:1 mix of oligo-dT and random hexamers. A synthetic immune receptor repertoire was used to measure amplification bias, and any remaining bias was corrected computationally. The original pipeline was this. Raw reads were preprocessed for error removal, and CDR3 was defined according to IMGT conventions as running from the conserved cysteine to phenylalanine. To get clonality, Shannon entropy was normalized by log2 of the number of productive unique TCRs and the result was subtracted from 1. CD4 or CD8 identity of scalp clones was inferred by cross-referencing scalp TCRbeta sequences with sorted blood CD4 and CD8 repertoires. TCRdb took over this immuneACCESS table, retaining in-frame rearrangements with V and J assigned. Such tables are incomplete; in checked studies, under half of the missing clones stem from an unresolved V gene, and the remainder is unexplained. V and J calls and clone size are as listed in that table; D and trimming were resolved from the DNA. The sample records some 180,000 clones, 53% of which are singletons. The ten largest clones represent 11% of the sample.

The material was CD8+ T cells sorted from blood, obtained at week 24, from a patient treated with tofacitinib. The rearrangement joined TRBV9 to TRBJ2-7, with 10 bases in between that match TRBD2. The source of this sequence is a human donor with alopecia areata. This receptor carries the CDR3 CASSVVPDLAGAYEQYF. DNA sequence: TGTGCCAGCAGCGTAGTCCCGGACCTAGCGGGGGCCTACGAGCAGTACTTC.